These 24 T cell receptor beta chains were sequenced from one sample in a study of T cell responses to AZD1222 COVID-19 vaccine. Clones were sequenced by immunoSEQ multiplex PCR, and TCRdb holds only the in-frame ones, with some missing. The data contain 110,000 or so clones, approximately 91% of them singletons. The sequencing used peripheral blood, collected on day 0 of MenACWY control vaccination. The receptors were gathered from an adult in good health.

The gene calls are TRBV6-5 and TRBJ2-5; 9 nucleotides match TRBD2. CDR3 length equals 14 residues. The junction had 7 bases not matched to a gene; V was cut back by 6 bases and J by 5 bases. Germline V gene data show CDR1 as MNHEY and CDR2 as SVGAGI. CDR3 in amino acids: CASRPGLALETQYF. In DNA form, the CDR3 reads TGTGCCAGCAGACCCGGACTAGCGTTGGAGACCCAGTACTTC.

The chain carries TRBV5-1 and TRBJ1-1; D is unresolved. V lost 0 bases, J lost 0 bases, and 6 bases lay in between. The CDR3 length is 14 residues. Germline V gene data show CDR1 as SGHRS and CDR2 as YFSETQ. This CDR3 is CASSLEQMNTEAFF. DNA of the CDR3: TGCGCCAGCAGCTTGGAGCAGATGAACACTGAAGCTTTCTTT.

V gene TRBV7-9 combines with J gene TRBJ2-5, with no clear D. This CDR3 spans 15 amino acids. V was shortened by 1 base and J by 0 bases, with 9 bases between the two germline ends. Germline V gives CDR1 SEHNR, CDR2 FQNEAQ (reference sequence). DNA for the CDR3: TGTGCCAGCAGCTTAGGTTCTGGGTACCAAGAGACCCAGTACTTC. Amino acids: CASSLGSGYQETQYF.

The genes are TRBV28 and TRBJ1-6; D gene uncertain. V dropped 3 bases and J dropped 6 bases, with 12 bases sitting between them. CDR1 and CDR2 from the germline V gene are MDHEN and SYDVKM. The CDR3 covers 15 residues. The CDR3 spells CASSLNVPFNSPLHF. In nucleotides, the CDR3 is TGTGCCAGCAGTTTGAATGTTCCTTTTAATTCACCCCTCCACTTT.

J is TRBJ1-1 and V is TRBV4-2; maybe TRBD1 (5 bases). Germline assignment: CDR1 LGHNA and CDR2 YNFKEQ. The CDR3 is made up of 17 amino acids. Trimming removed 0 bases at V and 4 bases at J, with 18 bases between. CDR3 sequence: CASSQDPAGGVATEAFF. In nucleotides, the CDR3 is TGTGCCAGCAGCCAAGACCCGGCGGGGGGAGTGGCCACTGAAGCTTTCTTT.

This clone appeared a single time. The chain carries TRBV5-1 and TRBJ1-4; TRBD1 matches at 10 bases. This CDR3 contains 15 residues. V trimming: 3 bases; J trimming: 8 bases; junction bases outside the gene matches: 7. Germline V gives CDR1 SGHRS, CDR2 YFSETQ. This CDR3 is CASSYGQGELEKLFF. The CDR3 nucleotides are TGCGCCAGCAGCTACGGACAGGGGGAATTGGAAAAACTGTTTTTT.

The CDR3 DNA follows: TGTGCCAGCAGCCAAGTAAAAATAGGGAGTCCGACTTATTCAGCTTTCTTT. Translation: CASSQVKIGSPTYSAFF. V usage is TRBV4-2 and J usage is TRBJ1-1; D remains unclear. The CDR3 consists of 17 residues. Germline V CDR1 and CDR2: LGHNA, YNFKEQ. V was clipped by 1 base and J by 10 bases, with 25 bases between them.

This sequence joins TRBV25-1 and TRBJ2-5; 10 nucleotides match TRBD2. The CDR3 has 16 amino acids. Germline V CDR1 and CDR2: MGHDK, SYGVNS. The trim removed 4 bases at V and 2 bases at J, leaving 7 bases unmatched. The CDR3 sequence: CASSALAGASQETQYF. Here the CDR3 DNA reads TGTGCCAGCAGTGCTCTAGCGGGGGCCTCACAAGAGACCCAGTACTTC.

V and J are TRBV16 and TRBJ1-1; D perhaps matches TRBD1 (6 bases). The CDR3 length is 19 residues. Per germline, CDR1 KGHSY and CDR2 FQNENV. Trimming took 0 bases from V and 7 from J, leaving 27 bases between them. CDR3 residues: CASSQSKHGGDRPISEAFF. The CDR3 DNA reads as TGTGCCAGCAGCCAATCCAAACACGGGGGTGACAGGCCCATAAGTGAAGCTTTCTTT.

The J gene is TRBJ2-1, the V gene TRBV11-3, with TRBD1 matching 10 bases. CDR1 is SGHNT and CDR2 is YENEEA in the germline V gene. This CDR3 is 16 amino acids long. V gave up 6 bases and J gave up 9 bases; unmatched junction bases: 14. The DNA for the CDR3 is TGTGCCAGCAGTCAAAGACAGGGGGCCGTACATGGTGAGCAGTTCTTC. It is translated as CASSQRQGAVHGEQFF.

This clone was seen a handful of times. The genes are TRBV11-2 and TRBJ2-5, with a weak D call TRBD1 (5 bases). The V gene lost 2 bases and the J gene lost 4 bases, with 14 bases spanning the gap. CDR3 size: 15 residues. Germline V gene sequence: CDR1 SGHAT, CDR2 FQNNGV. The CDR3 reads CASSLIPSGAETQYF. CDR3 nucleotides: TGTGCCAGCAGCTTAATCCCTTCTGGGGCAGAGACCCAGTACTTC.

The CDR3 sequence is CASSELAQGGEKLFF. The CDR3 bases are TGCGCCAGCAGTGAATTAGCGCAGGGCGGTGAAAAACTGTTTTTT. The chain couples TRBV10-2 to TRBJ1-4, with D possibly TRBD1 on 5 matching bases. Germline CDR1 WSHSY, CDR2 SAAADI. This CDR3 has 15 amino acids. Trimming removed 3 bases at V and 7 bases at J, with 15 bases between.

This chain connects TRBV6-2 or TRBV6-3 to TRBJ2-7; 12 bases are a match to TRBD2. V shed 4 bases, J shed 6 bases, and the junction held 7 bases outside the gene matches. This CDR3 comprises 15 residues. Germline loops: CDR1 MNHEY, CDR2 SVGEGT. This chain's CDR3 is CASSSRTSGTREQYF. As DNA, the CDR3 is TGTGCCAGCAGTTCCCGGACTAGCGGGACTCGCGAGCAGTACTTC.

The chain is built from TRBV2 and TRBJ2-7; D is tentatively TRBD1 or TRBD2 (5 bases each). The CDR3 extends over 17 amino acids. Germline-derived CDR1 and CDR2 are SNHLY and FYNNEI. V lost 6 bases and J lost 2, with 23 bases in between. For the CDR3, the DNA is TGTGCCAGCAGACTATCGAAAATCCCCCGAGGGGCCTACGAGCAGTACTTC. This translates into CASRLSKIPRGAYEQYF.

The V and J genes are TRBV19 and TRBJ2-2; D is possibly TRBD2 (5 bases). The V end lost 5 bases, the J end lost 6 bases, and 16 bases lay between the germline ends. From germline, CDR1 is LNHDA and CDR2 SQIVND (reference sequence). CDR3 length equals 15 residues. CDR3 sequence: CASSFPRAYSGELFF. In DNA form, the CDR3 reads TGTGCCAGTAGTTTCCCGAGGGCCTACTCCGGGGAGCTGTTTTTT.

In DNA form, the CDR3 reads TGTGCCAGCTCACCACCAAATGGCGCGGCCACCGGGGAGCTGTTTTTT. Translating gives CASSPPNGAATGELFF. The V call is TRBV18, the J call TRBJ2-2; D uncertain. The CDR3 is 16 residues long. Between the trimmed V and J ends, which lost 0 bases and 4 bases, there was a span of 12 bases. CDR1 and CDR2 from the germline V gene are KGHSH and LQKENI.

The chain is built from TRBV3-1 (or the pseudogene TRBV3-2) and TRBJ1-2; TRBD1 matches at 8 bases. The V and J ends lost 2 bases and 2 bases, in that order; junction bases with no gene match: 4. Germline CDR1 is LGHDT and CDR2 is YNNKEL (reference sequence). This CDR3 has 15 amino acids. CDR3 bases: TGTGCCAGCAGCCAACAGGACAGGGCGAACTATGGCTACACCTTC. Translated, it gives CASSQQDRANYGYTF.

This CDR3 is CAISGGTGNNEQYF. The CDR3 DNA follows: TGTGCCATCAGTGGGGGGACAGGGAACAACGAGCAGTACTTC. The chain employs TRBV10-3 and TRBJ2-7; 9 positions agree with TRBD1. V gave up 4 bases and J gave up 5 bases; unmatched junction bases: 6. Per the germline V gene, CDR1 is ENHRY and CDR2 is SYGVKD. This CDR3 has 14 amino acids.

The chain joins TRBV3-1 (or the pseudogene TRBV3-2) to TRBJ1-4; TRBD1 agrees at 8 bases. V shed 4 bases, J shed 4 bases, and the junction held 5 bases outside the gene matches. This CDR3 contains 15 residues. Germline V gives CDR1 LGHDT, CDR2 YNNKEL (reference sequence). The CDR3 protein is CASSRQGQVNEKLFF. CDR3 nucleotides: TGTGCCAGCAGCCGCCAGGGACAGGTTAATGAAAAACTGTTTTTT.

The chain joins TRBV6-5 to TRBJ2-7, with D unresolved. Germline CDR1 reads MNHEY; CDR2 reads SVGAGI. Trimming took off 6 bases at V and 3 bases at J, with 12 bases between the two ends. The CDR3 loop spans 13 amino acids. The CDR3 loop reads CASRPGPNYEQYF. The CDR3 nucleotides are TGTGCCAGCAGACCCGGTCCCAACTACGAGCAGTACTTC.

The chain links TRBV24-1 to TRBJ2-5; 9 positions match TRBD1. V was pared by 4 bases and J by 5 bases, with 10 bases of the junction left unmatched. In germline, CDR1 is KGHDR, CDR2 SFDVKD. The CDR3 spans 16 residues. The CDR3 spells CATSEATTGGRETQYF. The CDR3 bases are TGTGCCACCAGTGAAGCTACAACAGGGGGCCGGGAGACCCAGTACTTC.

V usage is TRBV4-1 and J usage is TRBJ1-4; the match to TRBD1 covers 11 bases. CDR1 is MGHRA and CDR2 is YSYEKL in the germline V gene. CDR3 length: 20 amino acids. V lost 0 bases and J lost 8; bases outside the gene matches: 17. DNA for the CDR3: TGCGCCAGCAGCCAAGATTCCCCGGGACAGGGGGTAGGAGCAAGAGAAAAACTGTTTTTT. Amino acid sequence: CASSQDSPGQGVGAREKLFF.

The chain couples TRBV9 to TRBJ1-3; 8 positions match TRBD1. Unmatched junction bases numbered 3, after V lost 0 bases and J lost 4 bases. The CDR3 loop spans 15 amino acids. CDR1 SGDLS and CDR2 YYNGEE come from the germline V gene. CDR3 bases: TGTGCCAGCAGCGTAGGATCAGGGGGCGGAAACACCATATATTTT. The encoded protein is CASSVGSGGGNTIYF.

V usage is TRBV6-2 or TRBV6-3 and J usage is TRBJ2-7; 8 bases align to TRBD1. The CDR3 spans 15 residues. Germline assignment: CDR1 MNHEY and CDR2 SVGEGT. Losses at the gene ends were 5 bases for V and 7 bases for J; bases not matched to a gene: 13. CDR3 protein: CASSRPDRETSEQYF. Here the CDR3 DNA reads TGTGCCAGCAGTCGCCCGGACAGGGAGACTAGTGAGCAGTACTTC.